Listed below are T cell receptor beta chains from one sample, sequenced in a study of blood T cell repertoires in COVID-19. Produced via immunoSEQ multiplex PCR; TCRdb's table is partial and in-frame only. Of around 290,000 clones in the sample, roughly 90% were seen once. The specimen was PBMCs or T cells enriched from blood (not recorded which). All receptors come from a young woman who had recovered from COVID-19. CDR3s include the opening cysteine and the closing phenylalanine or tryptophan. A D gene is named only where the DNA matches it firmly. Size is stated for part of the rows, as once, few or many counts, or as a class when the clone is expanded.

v_call	j_call	d_call	clone_size	cdr3_aa	cdr3_nt
TRBV5-1	TRBJ1-4	NA	once	CASSSEGGKYEKLFF	TGCGCCAGCAGCTCTGAGGGGGGGAAGTATGAAAAACTGTTTTTT
TRBV7-6	TRBJ1-5	NA	NA	CASSPHGQSSNQPQHF	TGTGCCAGCAGCCCTCATGGACAGTCTAGCAATCAGCCCCAGCATTTT
TRBV6-2/TRBV6-3	TRBJ1-6	TRBD1	NA	CASSYPTDRLNSPLHF	TGTGCCAGCAGTTACCCCACGGACAGGTTGAATTCACCCCTCCACTTT
TRBV7-8	TRBJ1-3	NA	NA	CASSFVVRASSGNTIYF	TGTGCCAGCAGTTTTGTAGTCAGGGCGAGCTCTGGAAACACCATATATTTT
TRBV27	TRBJ2-7	TRBD1	NA	CASSLGVQGSSYEQYF	TGTGCCAGCAGTTTGGGGGTACAGGGGAGCTCCTACGAGCAGTACTTC
TRBV20-1	TRBJ2-7	NA	NA	CSASGPLAGYEQYF	TGCAGTGCTAGTGGGCCCCTAGCCGGCTACGAGCAGTACTTC
TRBV27	TRBJ1-2	TRBD1	NA	CASSTTGGNYGYTF	TGTGCCAGCAGTACAACAGGGGGGAACTATGGCTACACCTTC
TRBV18	TRBJ2-3	TRBD1	NA	CASSSGQAAVDTQYF	TGTGCCAGCTCATCCGGACAGGCGGCCGTAGATACGCAGTATTTT
TRBV18	TRBJ1-5	NA	NA	CASSPLPGNQPQHF	TGTGCCAGCTCACCACTCCCGGGCAATCAGCCCCAGCATTTT
TRBV7-7	TRBJ2-5	NA	NA	CASSLGAGSRETQYF	TGTGCTAGCAGCTTAGGTGCAGGGTCCAGGGAGACCCAGTACTTC
TRBV27	TRBJ2-3	NA	NA	CASSLISSTDTQYF	TGTGCCAGCAGTTTAATTTCGTCCACAGATACGCAGTATTTT
TRBV28	TRBJ1-1	NA	NA	CASTPLGSENTEAFF	TGTGCCAGCACCCCGTTGGGCTCCGAGAACACTGAAGCTTTCTTT
TRBV7-6	TRBJ2-1	TRBD2	NA	CASSFGTSGNNEQFF	TGTGCCAGCAGCTTCGGGACTAGCGGTAACAATGAGCAGTTCTTC
TRBV28	TRBJ2-7	TRBD2	NA	CASSLSPLGLAGWSYEQYF	TGTGCCAGCAGTTTATCTCCCCTGGGACTAGCGGGATGGTCCTACGAGCAGTACTTC
TRBV5-1	TRBJ1-1	TRBD1	NA	CASSLAGDRWTTEAFF	TGCGCCAGCAGCTTGGCCGGGGACAGGTGGACAACTGAAGCTTTCTTT
TRBV6-5	TRBJ2-6	TRBD2	NA	CASRGAGANVLTF	TGTGCCAGCCGGGGGGCTGGGGCCAACGTCCTGACTTTC
TRBV5-1	TRBJ1-6	TRBD1	NA	CASSLGQGASYNSPLHF	TGCGCCAGCAGCTTGGGACAGGGGGCGTCTTATAATTCACCCCTCCACTTT
TRBV24-1	TRBJ2-7	TRBD2	NA	CATSDERGSSYEQYF	TGTGCCACCAGTGATGAGCGGGGGAGCTCCTACGAGCAGTACTTC